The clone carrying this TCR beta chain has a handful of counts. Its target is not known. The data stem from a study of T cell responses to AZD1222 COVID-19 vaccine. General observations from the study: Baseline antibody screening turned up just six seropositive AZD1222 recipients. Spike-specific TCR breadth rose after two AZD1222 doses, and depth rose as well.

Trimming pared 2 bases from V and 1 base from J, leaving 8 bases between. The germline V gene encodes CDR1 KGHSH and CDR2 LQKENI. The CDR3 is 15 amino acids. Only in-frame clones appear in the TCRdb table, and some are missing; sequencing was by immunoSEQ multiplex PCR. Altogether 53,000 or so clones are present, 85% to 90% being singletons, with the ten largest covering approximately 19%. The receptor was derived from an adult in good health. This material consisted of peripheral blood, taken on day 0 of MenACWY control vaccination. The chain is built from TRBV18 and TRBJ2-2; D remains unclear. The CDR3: CASSPSQRNTGELFF. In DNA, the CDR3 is TGTGCCAGCTCACCAAGTCAAAGGAACACCGGGGAGCTGTTTTTT.